This T cell receptor beta chain was found in a study of T-cell memory formation after mild COVID-19. This clonotype was recorded a few times. TCRdb ran MiXCR on the 5' RACE reads and lists one entry per CDR3 protein. Here the sample spans about 340,000 distinct CDR3 sequences, under 15% being singletons. The sequencing input was PBMCs or a T cell subset sorted from them (not recorded which). This sequence originates from a man aged 18 to 29 who had mild COVID-19 (a few samples of this study predate the infection). Cell type and time point are not known.

The CDR3 loop is CASSPDRVPSYEQYF. CDR3 sequence (DNA): TGTGCCAGCAGCCCCGACAGGGTTCCCTCCTACGAGCAGTACTTC. The gene calls are TRBV7-9 and TRBJ2-7, with 7 bases fitting TRBD1. CDR1 is SEHNR, CDR2 FQNEAQ, per germline (reference sequence). This CDR3 is built from 15 residues. V lost 5 bases, J lost 0 bases, and 7 bases stayed unmatched.